Detailed here is one TCR beta chain. Its antigen is unknown. PCR was performed using 60 Vbeta and 13 Jbeta primers. Assay: immunoSEQ multiplex PCR; the TCRdb copy retains only in-frame clones and omits some. Of 150,000 or so clones listed, roughly 77% are singletons. The germline V gene encodes CDR1 MDHEN and CDR2 SYDVKM. This CDR3 spans 16 amino acids. V dropped 2 bases and J dropped 4 bases, with 16 bases sitting between them. This specimen belongs to a study of cytomegalovirus exposure and HLA in healthy donors. The study's findings and limits: Cytomegalovirus-associated TCR beta chains were listed, numbering roughly 150. The classifier was said to identify cytomegalovirus status with high specificity and sensitivity.

The sample comprised PBMCs. The TCR originated in a man aged 25-45 years in good health and CMV-seropositive. V and J are TRBV28 and TRBJ2-3, with TRBD2 as a possible D gene (6 bases). The CDR3 protein is CASSLGGTTGADTQYF. The CDR3 bases are TGTGCCAGCAGTTTAGGGGGTACTACGGGGGCAGATACGCAGTATTTT.